One and the same sample provided the 13 T cell receptor beta chains below, sequenced in a study of blood T cell repertoires in COVID-19. Here immunoSEQ multiplex PCR was the method, and the copy in TCRdb shows in-frame clones only, minus some. The sample has about 52,000 clones, just over 85% seen once. Sequenced sample: peripheral blood. The receptors shown here come from a man aged 65 to 79 with acute or convalescent COVID-19.

The J gene is TRBJ2-5, the V gene TRBV5-1; maybe TRBD1 (6 bases). V lost 4 bases to trimming and J lost 1 base, with 11 bases between them. The CDR3 spans 14 residues. Germline V gene sequence: CDR1 SGHRS, CDR2 YFSETQ. The CDR3 nucleotides are TGCGCCAGCAGCACGGACAGCAGCCAAGAGACCCAGTACTTC. Translated: CASSTDSSQETQYF.

The V gene is TRBV13, the J gene TRBJ2-5, with 7 positions matching TRBD1. The V segment lost 2 bases and the J segment 1 base; nucleotides outside the gene matches: 7. Germline V gene sequence: CDR1 PRHDT, CDR2 FYEKMQ (reference sequence). This CDR3 spans 16 amino acids. The CDR3 nucleotides read TGTGCCAGCAGCTTAAGTGGCAGGGGGATCCAAGAGACCCAGTACTTC. Translated, it gives CASSLSGRGIQETQYF.

The sample holds a few counts of this clone. The chain recombines TRBV5-4 with TRBJ1-1; TRBD1 agrees at 8 bases. The trim removed 3 bases at V and 6 bases at J, leaving 10 bases unmatched. Germline CDR1 and CDR2: SGHNT and YYREEE (reference sequence). The CDR3 covers 15 residues. The CDR3, as DNA: TGTGCCAGCAGCTGGGGACAGGTCCCCACGTCTGAAGCTTTCTTT. This codes for CASSWGQVPTSEAFF.

The chain employs TRBV27 and TRBJ1-1; a possible D gene is TRBD1 (6 bases). V dropped 2 bases and J dropped 6 bases, with 10 bases sitting between them. Germline CDR1 MNHEY, CDR2 SMNVEV (reference sequence). CDR3 length: 13 residues. CDR3 residues: CASSLRQGSEAFF. CDR3 DNA sequence: TGTGCCAGCAGTTTACGGCAGGGGTCTGAAGCTTTCTTT.

The chain uses TRBV6-5 and TRBJ1-5, with D unresolved. Trimming removed 0 bases at V and 9 bases at J, with 9 bases between. The CDR3 length is 13 residues. In germline, CDR1 is MNHEY, CDR2 SVGAGI. The DNA for the CDR3 is TGTGCCAGCAGTTACTCCCTAAAATCGCCCCAGCATTTT. It is translated as CASSYSLKSPQHF.

The CDR3 sequence is CASKDTDTGELFF. In DNA form, the CDR3 reads TGCGCCAGCAAAGACACCGACACCGGGGAGCTGTTTTTT. The rearrangement joins TRBV5-1 to TRBJ2-2, with D unclear. The CDR3 totals 13 residues. Looked up from germline, CDR1 is SGHRS and CDR2 is YFSETQ. The V and J ends lost 6 bases and 3 bases respectively, with 9 bases between them.

The chain uses TRBV7-6 and TRBJ1-1; D perhaps matches TRBD1 (5 bases). The V and J ends lost 4 bases and 7 bases respectively, with 13 bases between them. This CDR3 spans 13 amino acids. Germline-derived CDR1 and CDR2 are SGHVS and FNYEAQ. The CDR3 DNA reads as TGTGCCAGCAGCTCTTCGCGGCAGGGTGAAGCTTTCTTT. It codes for CASSSSRQGEAFF.

This clone came up once. V is TRBV5-5 and J is TRBJ2-7; TRBD2 agrees at 7 bases. The germline V gene encodes CDR1 SGHKS and CDR2 YYEKEE (reference sequence). J lost 0 bases, V lost 4 bases, and 4 bases had no gene match. The CDR3 length is 14 residues. Here the CDR3 reads CASSPRGSSYEQYV. DNA for the CDR3: TGTGCCAGCAGCCCACGCGGGAGCTCCTACGAGCAGTACGTC.

This rearrangement joins TRBV27 to TRBJ1-4; 8 bases line up with TRBD1. This CDR3 spans 15 amino acids. V dropped 4 bases and J dropped 6; count of bases not matched to a gene: 7. Germline-derived CDR1 and CDR2 are MNHEY and SMNVEV (reference sequence). The DNA of the CDR3 is TGTGCCAGCAGTTCCAGCAGGGGGCGAGATGAAAAACTGTTTTTT. It yields the protein CASSSSRGRDEKLFF. Based on the CDR3 plus reference TRBV27 and TRBJ1-4, the full variable domain is EAQVTQNPRYLITVTGKKLTVTCSQNMNHEYMSWYRQDPGLGLRQIYYSMNVEVTDKGDVPEGYKVSRKEKRNFPLILESPSPNQTSLYFCASSSSRGRDEKLFFGSGTQLSVL.

The V and J genes are TRBV7-9 and TRBJ1-2; D might be TRBD1 (5 bases). Trimming removed 1 base from V and 4 bases from J, with 10 bases in between. Germline CDR1 is SEHNR and CDR2 is FQNEAQ (reference sequence). The CDR3 is 14 residues long. The CDR3 here is CASSLEGLRYGYTF. CDR3 nucleotides: TGTGCCAGCAGCTTAGAGGGGCTTCGCTATGGCTACACCTTC.

The genes are TRBV14 and TRBJ2-7, with a possible D match to TRBD2 (5 bases). Germline loops: CDR1 SGHDN, CDR2 FVKESK. The CDR3 runs to 14 residues. Trimming pared 2 bases from V and 2 bases from J, leaving 10 bases between. Here the CDR3 reads CASSQSGTTYEQYF. The CDR3, as DNA: TGTGCCAGCAGCCAATCGGGAACCACCTACGAGCAGTACTTC.

This sequence joins TRBV7-2 and TRBJ2-5; D not certain. Germline V gene lookup returns CDR1 SGHTA and CDR2 FQGNSA. This CDR3 is 11 amino acids long. V was trimmed by 5 bases and J by 9 bases, leaving 10 bases between them. CDR3 residues: CASSPTGAQYF. CDR3 nucleotides: TGTGCCAGCAGCCCGACTGGCGCCCAGTACTTC.

This clone was seen only a few times. The rearrangement links TRBV13 to TRBJ1-6; 7 nucleotides agree with TRBD1. Per germline, CDR1 PRHDT and CDR2 FYEKMQ (reference sequence). The CDR3 extends over 12 amino acids. J gave up 18 bases and V 5 bases, and 10 bases lay outside the gene matches. Here the CDR3 DNA reads TGTGCCAGCAGCGTTCACAGGGGCCCTGGCCACTTT. Translating it yields CASSVHRGPGHF. The full variable domain, with the rest looked up from reference TRBV13 and TRBJ1-6, is AAGVIQSPRHLIKEKRETATLKCYPIPRHDTVYWYQQGPGQDPQFLISFYEKMQSDKGSIPDRFSAQQFSDYHSELNMSSLELGDSALYFCASSVHRGPGHFGNGTRLTVT.